These T cell receptor beta chains were read from a single sample in a study of blood T cell repertoires in COVID-19. Only in-frame clones appear in the TCRdb table, and some are missing; sequencing was by immunoSEQ multiplex PCR. The sample yields some 150,000 clones, 83% seen once. Material: peripheral blood. The receptors shown here come from a woman aged 55-69 years with COVID-19, enrolled during active disease. The CDR3 runs from the conserved cysteine through the conserved F or W. Fields, in order: V gene, D gene, clone size, CDR3 length, J gene, CDR3 protein, CDR3 DNA. D genes are given only for firm matches. The size field is filled for only some rows; it gives once, few, many or a size class.

TRBV2	-	-	13	TRBJ1-2	CASSEARDGLYTF	TGTGCCAGCAGTGAAGCGCGGGACGGACTCTACACCTTC
TRBV5-8	TRBD1	-	17	TRBJ1-2	CASRDGTGDTANYGYTF	TGTGCCAGCAGGGACGGGACAGGGGATACCGCTAACTATGGCTACACCTTC
TRBV21-1	-	-	17	TRBJ2-1	CASSKRLHGTGYNEQFF	TGTGCCAGCAGCAAACGCTTGCATGGGACAGGCTACAATGAGCAGTTCTTC
TRBV9	-	few	15	TRBJ1-6	CASASAGRGNSPLHF	TGTGCCAGCGCCAGTGCGGGGCGCGGGAATTCACCCCTCCACTTT
TRBV11-2	-	few	13	TRBJ1-1	CASSGGENTEAFF	TGTGCCAGCAGCGGAGGGGAGAACACTGAAGCTTTCTTT
TRBV7-8	-	once	13	TRBJ1-1	CASSSSGVTEAFF	TGTGCCAGCAGCTCCTCAGGGGTGACTGAAGCTTTCTTT
TRBV5-1	-	-	17	TRBJ2-1	CASSSGPDPGRYNEQFF	TGCGCCAGCAGCTCAGGCCCCGACCCAGGGCGCTACAATGAGCAGTTCTTC
TRBV6-5	-	-	13	TRBJ1-1	CASRVRRAPEAFF	TGTGCCAGCAGGGTACGCAGGGCCCCTGAAGCTTTCTTT
TRBV7-3	TRBD2	-	15	TRBJ2-1	CASSLGLAENNEQFF	TGTGCCAGCAGCCTGGGACTAGCGGAAAACAATGAGCAGTTCTTC
TRBV4-1	TRBD1	-	17	TRBJ1-5	CASSRGTGGKGNQPQHF	TGCGCCAGCAGCCGCGGGACAGGGGGCAAGGGCAATCAGCCCCAGCATTTT
TRBV9	TRBD1	-	17	TRBJ1-3	CASSPRDSGLLGNTIYF	TGTGCCAGCAGCCCTCGGGACAGCGGCCTCCTTGGAAACACCATATATTTT
TRBV10-1	-	-	13	TRBJ1-2	CASSANSNYGYTF	TGCGCCAGCAGTGCGAACAGTAACTATGGCTACACCTTC
TRBV7-2	TRBD1	few	14	TRBJ1-2	CASSLAGTAPGYTF	TGTGCCAGCAGCTTAGCCGGGACAGCCCCTGGCTACACCTTC
TRBV11-2	-	-	15	TRBJ1-2	CASSLEWGSNYGYTF	TGTGCCAGCAGCTTAGAATGGGGCTCTAACTATGGCTACACCTTC
TRBV9	TRBD1	-	15	TRBJ1-5	CASSREDRVNQPQHF	TGTGCCAGCAGCAGGGAGGACAGGGTGAATCAGCCCCAGCATTTT
TRBV6-5	TRBD2	-	14	TRBJ2-7	CASRSGSVAYEQYF	TGTGCCAGCAGAAGCGGGAGTGTCGCCTACGAGCAGTACTTC
TRBV7-2	TRBD2	-	13	TRBJ2-7	CASSRGAAYEQYF	TGTGCCAGCTCGCGGGGGGCGGCCTACGAGCAGTACTTC
TRBV4-1	TRBD1	-	16	TRBJ1-4	CASSQTGQGWIEKLFF	TGCGCCAGCAGCCAGACGGGACAGGGATGGATTGAAAAACTGTTTTTT
TRBV6-6	TRBD1	-	15	TRBJ2-1	CASSYGQGAFNEQFF	TGTGCCAGCAGTTACGGACAGGGGGCTTTCAATGAGCAGTTCTTC
TRBV11-2	-	few	15	TRBJ1-6	CASSLGQGPGLALHF	TGTGCCAGCAGCTTAGGTCAGGGGCCGGGGTTGGCCCTCCACTTT
TRBV18	TRBD1	-	19	TRBJ2-5	CASSPRDRTGRLNGETQYF	TGTGCCAGCTCCCCAAGGGATCGGACAGGGAGGTTGAACGGAGAGACCCAGTACTTC
TRBV3-1/TRBV3-2	-	-	15	TRBJ1-3	CASSQRTGYGNTIYF	TGTGCCAGCAGCCAGAGAACAGGGTATGGAAACACCATATATTTT
TRBV6-4	-	once	17	TRBJ1-2	CASSPPRGGASFYGYTF	TGTGCCAGCAGTCCCCCGCGGGGGGGGGCATCATTCTATGGCTACACCTTC
TRBV9	-	-	15	TRBJ2-4	CASSGGGAGRDIQYF	TGTGCCAGCAGCGGTGGAGGCGCCGGGAGAGACATTCAGTACTTC
TRBV2	-	-	14	TRBJ1-1	CASSGGHLNTEAFF	TGTGCCAGCAGTGGCGGACACTTGAACACTGAAGCTTTCTTT
TRBV12-3/TRBV12-4	-	-	13	TRBJ1-2	CASSFEGDMGYTF	TGTGCCAGCAGTTTTGAAGGGGACATGGGCTACACCTTC
TRBV5-8	TRBD2	-	15	TRBJ2-3	CASRRLAGLTDTQYF	TGTGCCAGCAGACGACTAGCGGGTCTCACAGATACGCAGTATTTT
TRBV16	-	-	14	TRBJ1-2	CASSQSPGNYGYTF	TGTGCCAGCAGCCAATCTCCGGGTAACTATGGCTACACCTTC
TRBV19	TRBD2	-	15	TRBJ2-7	CASSISGRSSYEQYF	TGTGCCAGTAGTATTAGCGGGAGGAGCTCCTACGAGCAGTACTTC
TRBV3-1/TRBV3-2	-	-	16	TRBJ1-6	CASSVNARGLSSPLHF	TGTGCCAGCAGCGTAAATGCCAGGGGTTTGAGTTCACCCCTCCACTTT
TRBV4-1	TRBD1	-	17	TRBJ1-1	CASSQLDLLQGKAEAFF	TGCGCCAGCAGCCAACTCGACCTCCTACAGGGGAAGGCTGAAGCTTTCTTT
TRBV7-3	TRBD1	-	14	TRBJ1-1	CASSRQGSGTEAFF	TGTGCCAGCAGCAGACAGGGTTCGGGCACTGAAGCTTTCTTT
TRBV6-5	TRBD1	-	15	TRBJ1-3	CASRRQGLSGNTIYF	TGTGCCAGCCGCCGACAGGGGTTAAGTGGAAACACCATATATTTT
TRBV10-2	TRBD1	-	19	TRBJ2-7	CASSESLLTDRDRVREQYF	TGCGCCAGCAGTGAGTCGCTCTTAACGGACAGGGACCGCGTCAGAGAGCAGTACTTC
TRBV19	TRBD2	-	14	TRBJ2-1	CASSITSGPSEQFF	TGTGCCAGTAGTATAACTAGCGGGCCCAGTGAGCAGTTCTTC
TRBV10-3	-	-	14	TRBJ2-5	CAIGRRGIQETQYF	TGTGCCATCGGCCGCCGGGGAATACAAGAGACCCAGTACTTC
TRBV27	-	once	16	TRBJ1-5	CASGTLVQGYNQPQHF	TGTGCCAGCGGAACTCTCGTTCAGGGGTACAATCAGCCCCAGCATTTT
TRBV12-5	-	-	15	TRBJ1-2	CASGLPSLQGYGYTF	TGTGCTAGTGGTTTGCCCTCCTTACAGGGCTATGGCTACACCTTC
TRBV11-2	TRBD2	-	19	TRBJ2-1	CASSLHTRLAGVSYNEQFF	TGTGCCAGCAGCTTACACACCCGACTAGCGGGAGTTTCCTACAATGAGCAGTTCTTC
TRBV9	-	-	14	TRBJ1-4	CASSAAPTPEKLFF	TGTGCCAGCAGCGCCGCCCCTACGCCTGAAAAACTGTTTTTT
TRBV5-1	-	-	11	TRBJ2-7	CASFSGGEQYF	TGCGCCAGTTTCAGTGGAGGCGAGCAGTACTTC
TRBV5-4	-	-	15	TRBJ1-2	CASSLVGRQAGGYTF	TGTGCCAGCAGCTTGGTGGGGAGACAGGCTGGTGGCTACACCTTC
TRBV19	-	-	18	TRBJ1-5	CASSIRGGHYSSNQPQHF	TGTGCCAGTAGTATCAGGGGCGGGCATTACAGTAGCAATCAGCCCCAGCATTTT
TRBV6-1	-	-	16	TRBJ1-1	CASSEALAGRYTEAFF	TGTGCCAGCAGTGAAGCCCTGGCAGGGCGGTACACTGAAGCTTTCTTT
TRBV9	-	-	16	TRBJ1-3	CASSVFTGTSGNTIYF	TGTGCCAGCAGCGTATTTACAGGAACCTCTGGAAACACCATATATTTT
TRBV28	-	-	14	TRBJ1-5	CASTGVGSNQPQHF	TGTGCCAGCACGGGGGTGGGAAGCAATCAGCCCCAGCATTTT
TRBV19	TRBD2	-	16	TRBJ2-1	CASTRTSGRAYNEQFF	TGTGCCAGTACTCGGACTAGCGGGAGGGCCTACAATGAGCAGTTCTTC
TRBV11-2	TRBD2	once	15	TRBJ2-2	CASSFTSGGTGELFF	TGTGCCAGCAGCTTCACTAGCGGGGGTACCGGGGAGCTGTTTTTT
TRBV5-1	-	-	11	TRBJ2-5	CASSKGETQYF	TGCGCCAGCAGCAAGGGGGAGACCCAGTACTTC
TRBV6-1	-	-	13	TRBJ1-2	CASSDRGPSGYTF	TGTGCCAGCAGTGACAGGGGCCCTTCTGGCTACACCTTC
TRBV6-5	-	-	12	TRBJ2-3	CASSYLADTQYF	TGTGCCAGCAGTTACTTAGCAGATACGCAGTATTTT
TRBV6-5	-	-	14	TRBJ2-1	CASSKRQVQDEQFF	TGTGCCAGCAGTAAGAGACAGGTGCAGGATGAGCAGTTCTTC
TRBV12-3/TRBV12-4	-	-	13	TRBJ1-6	CASSTREGSPLHF	TGTGCCAGCAGTACCCGGGAGGGTTCACCCCTCCACTTT